Listed below are T cell receptor beta chains from one sample, sequenced in a study of OX40 agonist ivuxolimab in advanced cancers. Profiled with immunoSEQ multiplex PCR; TCRdb holds only in-frame clones, not every one. Among tens of thousands of clones, more than 80% were seen once, and the ten largest hold 2.5% to 3%. The material was CD4+ or CD8+ T cells sorted from blood, obtained in a trial of the OX40 agonist ivuxolimab. All receptors derive from an adult with an advanced solid tumor such as melanoma, head and neck, liver or kidney cancer. Each CDR3 is given with its conserved first and last residue. Each record gives: V gene, D gene, J gene, clone size, CDR3 DNA, CDR3 protein. The D gene is left open where the match is weak. For some rows the clone size is stated as once, few or many, or as a class when expanded; others skip it.

V: TRBV7-2; D: -; J: TRBJ2-5; size: -; DNA: TGTGCCAGCAGCTTGAATCGTGGCTATCAAGAGACCCAGTACTTC; CDR3: CASSLNRGYQETQYF
V: TRBV19; D: -; J: TRBJ2-3; size: -; DNA: TGTGCCAGTATGGGGGCCTGGGGCAGGACAGATACGCAGTATTTT; CDR3: CASMGAWGRTDTQYF
V: TRBV29-1; D: TRBD1; J: TRBJ2-1; size: -; DNA: TGCAGCGTTGAGGCCGGGGGGACAGGGTTCGGGGAGCAGTTCTTC; CDR3: CSVEAGGTGFGEQFF
V: TRBV5-1; D: -; J: TRBJ1-6; size: -; DNA: TGCGCCAGCAGCTTGGGACAGACCGGTTCACCCCTCCACTTT; CDR3: CASSLGQTGSPLHF
V: TRBV10-2; D: TRBD2; J: TRBJ2-3; size: -; DNA: TGCGCCAGCAGCCCCGGGACTAGCGGGGGGTGGAATACGCAGTATTTT; CDR3: CASSPGTSGGWNTQYF
V: TRBV6-1; D: -; J: TRBJ2-3; size: few; DNA: TGTGCCAGCAGACGGGGGCCAGGCACAGATACGCAGTATTTT; CDR3: CASRRGPGTDTQYF
V: TRBV28; D: -; J: TRBJ2-6; size: -; DNA: TGTGCCAGCTTAAGGGCGGACTCTGGGGCCAACGTCCTGACTTTC; CDR3: CASLRADSGANVLTF
V: TRBV6-5; D: -; J: TRBJ1-3; size: -; DNA: TGTGCCAGCAGTTATTCCATCGACTCTGGAAACACCATATATTTT; CDR3: CASSYSIDSGNTIYF
V: TRBV29-1; D: -; J: TRBJ1-5; size: -; DNA: TGCAGCGTTCAAGAAGCAGGGACCCTCAATCAGCCCCAGCATTTT; CDR3: CSVQEAGTLNQPQHF
V: TRBV7-7; D: TRBD2; J: TRBJ2-5; size: -; DNA: TGTGCCAGCAGCTCCGGCGGTAGCGGGGTTCGGACCCAGTACTTC; CDR3: CASSSGGSGVRTQYF
V: TRBV19; D: -; J: TRBJ1-1; size: few; DNA: TGTGCCAGTAGTATACCCCCAAAGGTCGAAGCTTTCTTT; CDR3: CASSIPPKVEAFF
V: TRBV5-6; D: TRBD1; J: TRBJ1-3; size: -; DNA: TGTGCCAGCAGCTTGAGGGACAGAGCTGGAAACACCATATATTTT; CDR3: CASSLRDRAGNTIYF
V: TRBV5-4; D: TRBD1; J: TRBJ2-7; size: -; DNA: TGTGCCAGCAGCTTAGGAGTCGGACAGGGGGCTTACGAGCAGTACTTC; CDR3: CASSLGVGQGAYEQYF
V: TRBV19; D: TRBD1; J: TRBJ2-2; size: -; DNA: TGTGCCAGTAGTCCCGGGACAGGGCCCGGGGAGCTGTTTTTT; CDR3: CASSPGTGPGELFF
V: TRBV28; D: TRBD1; J: TRBJ2-3; size: once; DNA: TGTGCCAGCAAAATGGACAGGGTTTACACAGATACGCAGTATTTT; CDR3: CASKMDRVYTDTQYF
V: TRBV30; D: -; J: TRBJ2-3; size: -; DNA: TGTGCCTGGAGTGTACCGCCAGATACGCAGTATTTT; CDR3: CAWSVPPDTQYF